A single sample gave rise to the 13 T cell receptor beta chains below, sequenced in a study of blood T cell repertoires in COVID-19. Using immunoSEQ multiplex PCR, the repertoire was profiled, and TCRdb retains in-frame clones only, with some absent. The data contain 350,000 to 450,000 clones, about 85% of them seen just once; the ten biggest clones take up 3% to 4%. The sample taken for sequencing was peripheral blood. These receptors all come from a woman aged 18-30 years with acute or convalescent COVID-19.

This sequence joins TRBV5-4 and TRBJ2-2; 9 nucleotides line up with TRBD1. Unmatched junction bases numbered 8, after V lost 3 bases and J lost 5 bases. The CDR3 has 16 amino acids. Germline lookup yields CDR1 SGHNT and CDR2 YYREEE (reference sequence). CDR3 amino acids: CASSSGVDRGTGELFF. The CDR3 nucleotides are TGTGCCAGCAGCTCTGGGGTGGACAGGGGAACCGGGGAGCTGTTTTTT. The full variable domain, with the rest looked up from reference TRBV5-4 and TRBJ2-2, is ETGVTQSPTHLIKTRGQQVTLRCSSQSGHNTVSWYQQALGQGPQFIFQYYREEENGRGNFPPRFSGLQFPNYSSELNVNALELDDSALYLCASSSGVDRGTGELFFGEGSRLTVL.

The gene calls are TRBV29-1 and TRBJ2-3; TRBD2 aligns across 8 bases. The V segment lost 2 bases and the J segment 6 bases; nucleotides outside the gene matches: 10. Germline V lookup: CDR1 SQVTM, CDR2 ANQGSEA. CDR3 length: 15 amino acids. In DNA, the CDR3 is TGCAGCGTTGAAAGGCCAGCGGGAGACTTGGATACGCAGTATTTT. Its protein product is CSVERPAGDLDTQYF.

This sequence joins TRBV3-1 (or the pseudogene TRBV3-2) and TRBJ2-7, with 12 bases that match TRBD1. The CDR3 is 16 residues long. Germline CDR1 and CDR2: LGHDT and YNNKEL (reference sequence). J was trimmed by 0 bases and V by 3 bases; bases with no gene match: 3. CDR3 residues: CASSQGQGASSYEQYF. CDR3 nucleotides: TGTGCCAGCAGCCAGGGACAGGGGGCAAGCTCCTACGAGCAGTACTTC.

The genes are TRBV24-1 and TRBJ2-7; the D gene is possibly TRBD1 (5 bases). Germline V gene data show CDR1 as KGHDR and CDR2 as SFDVKD. The V and J ends lost 5 bases and 6 bases respectively, with 10 bases between them. The CDR3 spans 12 residues. CDR3 sequence reads: CATSVGQGEQYF. The CDR3 nucleotides are TGTGCCACCAGTGTGGGGCAGGGCGAGCAGTACTTC.

The chain couples TRBV9 to TRBJ2-3, with 10 bases that match TRBD2. J lost 2 bases, V lost 3 bases, and 15 bases had no gene match. Germline V lookup: CDR1 SGDLS, CDR2 YYNGEE. There are 19 residues in the CDR3. The CDR3 nucleotides read TGTGCCAGCAGCGCCGTACTAGCGGGGCCAGCAGGGTACACAGATACGCAGTATTTT. It encodes CASSAVLAGPAGYTDTQYF.

The chain carries TRBV6-5 and TRBJ1-5; 10 bases match TRBD1. The CDR3 consists of 14 residues. The J segment lost 7 bases and the V segment lost 8 bases, leaving 8 bases of the junction unmatched. From germline, CDR1 is MNHEY and CDR2 SVGAGI. CDR3 in amino acids: CASGGQGRKQPQHF. In DNA, the CDR3 is TGTGCCAGCGGGGGACAGGGGCGGAAACAGCCCCAGCATTTT.

This chain uses TRBV30 with TRBJ2-2; TRBD2 aligns across 11 bases. This CDR3 has 15 amino acids. Germline trimming cut 8 bases from V and 7 bases from J; bases unmatched to any gene: 12. Germline V gene data show CDR1 as GTSNPN and CDR2 as SVGIG (reference sequence). The CDR3 DNA sequence: TGTGCCCACCATTTAGCGGGGGGGCCCGTCGGGGAGCTGTTTTTT. This gives the protein CAHHLAGGPVGELFF.

V is TRBV11-1 and J is TRBJ1-5; 8 bases are a match to TRBD1. Germline V lookup: CDR1 SGHAT, CDR2 FQDESV (reference sequence). The CDR3 consists of 13 residues. V gave up 5 bases and J gave up 5 bases; unmatched junction bases: 2. CDR3 protein: CASSLQGDQPQHF. The CDR3 nucleotides read TGTGCCAGCAGCCTACAGGGGGATCAGCCCCAGCATTTT.

The rearrangement joins TRBV24-1 to TRBJ2-7; 13 bases are shared with TRBD2. The V segment lost 6 bases and the J segment 3 bases; nucleotides outside the gene matches: 16. This CDR3 comprises 19 residues. Germline V gene sequence: CDR1 KGHDR, CDR2 SFDVKD. CDR3 protein: CATSPRPGLAGQSNYEQYF. The CDR3 DNA follows: TGTGCCACCAGTCCCAGACCGGGACTAGCGGGACAATCCAACTACGAGCAGTACTTC.

The rearrangement links TRBV5-5 to TRBJ2-1; the D gene is possibly TRBD2 (6 bases). The CDR3 consists of 15 residues. Trimming removed 4 bases at V and 4 bases at J, with 15 bases between. The germline CDR1 and CDR2 sequences are SGHKS and YYEKEE (reference sequence). The CDR3 sequence: CASSPPPLAYNEQFF. The CDR3 nucleotides are TGTGCCAGCAGCCCACCGCCGCTAGCGTACAATGAGCAGTTCTTC.

The chain has TRBV29-1 and TRBJ2-7; possibly TRBD2 for D (5 bases). The CDR3 is 13 amino acids. The germline CDR1 and CDR2 sequences are SQVTM and ANQGSEA. V lost 3 bases and J 4 bases, leaving 13 bases between the germline ends. CDR3 sequence: CSVDYKGAYEQYF. The CDR3 coding sequence is TGCAGCGTTGATTACAAGGGAGCGTACGAGCAGTACTTC.

The CDR3 here is CASSGFSRDSRYGYTF. The CDR3 bases are TGTGCCAGCAGCGGTTTCTCCCGGGACAGCCGCTATGGCTACACCTTC. The rearrangement uses TRBV9 and TRBJ1-2; 7 bases fit TRBD1. The CDR3 runs 16 residues. With V trimmed by 3 bases and J by 4 bases, 12 bases remained unmatched. Germline V lookup: CDR1 SGDLS, CDR2 YYNGEE.

The chain has TRBV3-1 (or the pseudogene TRBV3-2) and TRBJ2-1, with 11 bases fitting TRBD2. Germline V gives CDR1 LGHDT, CDR2 YNNKEL (reference sequence). CDR3 length equals 15 residues. Losses at the gene ends were 4 bases for V and 5 bases for J; bases not matched to a gene: 4. The CDR3 spells CASSLSGGAHNEQFF. CDR3 in DNA: TGTGCCAGCAGCCTTAGCGGGGGGGCACACAATGAGCAGTTCTTC.